Each of the 16 T cell receptor beta chains below was sequenced from the same sample in a study of OX40 agonist ivuxolimab in advanced cancers. The method was immunoSEQ multiplex PCR; TCRdb's version includes in-frame clones alone and lacks a portion of them. This repertoire shows approximately 90,000 clones, roughly 90% found once; its top ten account for approximately 0.28%. Sequences were derived from CD4+ or CD8+ T cells sorted from blood, sampled in a trial of the OX40 agonist ivuxolimab. Every receptor here comes from an adult with an advanced solid tumor such as melanoma, head and neck, liver or kidney cancer.

The CDR3 DNA reads TGTGCCAGTAGTACCGGACAGGTGTATCAGCCCCAGCATTTT. Amino acids: CASSTGQVYQPQHF. The chain links TRBV19 to TRBJ1-5, with 7 bases fitting TRBD1. The germline V gene encodes CDR1 LNHDA and CDR2 SQIVND (reference sequence). This CDR3 contains 14 residues. V trimming: 4 bases; J trimming: 5 bases; junction bases outside the gene matches: 5.

The V call is TRBV10-3, the J call TRBJ2-1; 9 nucleotides agree with TRBD2. This CDR3 is 14 amino acids long. Germline loops: CDR1 ENHRY, CDR2 SYGVKD. Germline trimming cut 8 bases from V and 4 bases from J; bases unmatched to any gene: 6. CDR3 loop: CAIHGGGAYNEQFF. DNA for the CDR3: TGTGCCATCCATGGCGGGGGGGCATACAATGAGCAGTTCTTC.

This rearrangement joins TRBV5-1 to TRBJ1-2, with a possible D match to TRBD1 (6 bases). The germline V and J ends were trimmed by 1 base and 4 bases, with 14 bases remaining between them. Germline V gene data show CDR1 as SGHRS and CDR2 as YFSETQ. The CDR3 contains 15 residues. The CDR3 DNA reads as TGCGCCAGCAGCTTGACAGGGCGCAATTCCTATGGCTACACCTTC. It specifies CASSLTGRNSYGYTF. Combining the CDR3 with reference TRBV5-1 and TRBJ1-2 gives the whole variable domain KAGVTQTPRYLIKTRGQQVTLSCSPISGHRSVSWYQQTPGQGLQFLFEYFSETQRNKGNFPGRFSGRQFSNSRSEMNVSTLELGDSALYLCASSLTGRNSYGYTFGSGTRLTVV.

The genes are TRBV6-1 and TRBJ2-1; a possible D gene is TRBD2 (6 bases). This CDR3 spans 12 amino acids. Germline V lookup: CDR1 MNHNS, CDR2 SASEGT. Trimming removed 10 bases at V and 6 bases at J, with 13 bases between. CDR3 protein: CATWQGGNEQFF. The CDR3 coding sequence is TGTGCCACTTGGCAGGGAGGCAATGAGCAGTTCTTC.

The table lists this clone with a count of one. J is TRBJ2-1 and V is TRBV7-3; the D gene is possibly TRBD2 (6 bases). CDR1 and CDR2 (germline): SGHTA, FQGTGA. The CDR3 spans 15 residues. Trimming removed 6 bases at V and 0 bases at J, with 12 bases between. The CDR3 DNA follows: TGTGCCAGCAGTCCTAGCGCAAGCTCCTACAATGAGCAGTTCTTC. Translated, it gives CASSPSASSYNEQFF.

The V gene is TRBV30, the J gene TRBJ1-2; 9 positions agree with TRBD1. V shed 8 bases, J shed 7 bases, and the junction held 5 bases outside the gene matches. Germline assignment: CDR1 GTSNPN and CDR2 SVGIG (reference sequence). CDR3 length equals 11 residues. The CDR3 DNA reads as TGTGCCGTACAGGGGGCAGGTGGCTACACCTTC. This encodes CAVQGAGGYTF.

This clone was counted only a few times. CDR3 bases: TGTGCCAGTAGTATAGGGGGGACTAGCAATACGCAGTATTTT. Its translation: CASSIGGTSNTQYF. V and J are TRBV19 and TRBJ2-3; 9 bases line up with TRBD2. Germline loops: CDR1 LNHDA, CDR2 SQIVND (reference sequence). Unmatched junction bases numbered 3, after V lost 1 base and J lost 7 bases. CDR3 length equals 14 residues.

V gene TRBV5-4 combines with J gene TRBJ1-6; D possibly corresponds to TRBD1 (6 bases). The CDR3 is 17 residues long. Between the trimmed V and J ends, which lost 0 bases and 3 bases, there was a span of 13 bases. CDR1 and CDR2 from the germline V gene are SGHNT and YYREEE (reference sequence). In DNA form, the CDR3 reads TGTGCCAGCAGCTTGGGAGGGGGGCGCGACTATAATTCACCCCTCCACTTT. This translates into CASSLGGGRDYNSPLHF. Complete variable domain (other parts from reference TRBV5-4 and TRBJ1-6): ETGVTQSPTHLIKTRGQQVTLRCSSQSGHNTVSWYQQALGQGPQFIFQYYREEENGRGNFPPRFSGLQFPNYSSELNVNALELDDSALYLCASSLGGGRDYNSPLHFGNGTRLTVT.

This sequence joins TRBV6-5 and TRBJ2-1, with D possibly TRBD2 on 7 matching bases. V shed 0 bases and J shed 8 bases, with 11 bases lying between them. This CDR3 contains 14 residues. Germline V gives CDR1 MNHEY, CDR2 SVGAGI. The CDR3 nucleotides are TGTGCCAGCAGTTACTCGAGGGGGGGAGATGAGCAGTTCTTC. Amino acid sequence: CASSYSRGGDEQFF.

This clone was recorded a few times. The V and J genes are TRBV6-4 and TRBJ2-1, with TRBD2 matching over 7 bases. V shed 4 bases, J shed 4 bases, and the junction held 4 bases outside the gene matches. Looked up from germline, CDR1 is MRHNA and CDR2 is SNTAGT. The CDR3 runs to 14 residues. CDR3 DNA: TGTGCCAGCAGTGGGGAGCGGGGTTACAATGAGCAGTTCTTC. This translates into CASSGERGYNEQFF.

This clone was found once. This sequence joins TRBV6-4 and TRBJ2-1, with 10 bases fitting TRBD2. The CDR3 has 15 amino acids. Germline CDR1 and CDR2: MRHNA and SNTAGT. V lost 6 bases to trimming and J lost 3 bases; unmatched junction nucleotides: 5. In DNA, the CDR3 is TGTGCCAGCAGCCAATCTAGCGGGGGCTACAATGAGCAGTTCTTC. It specifies CASSQSSGGYNEQFF.

This chain links TRBV7-8 with TRBJ2-7; maybe TRBD2 (5 bases). The germline gives CDR1 SGHVS, CDR2 FQNEAQ. The length of the CDR3 is 17 residues. V was clipped by 0 bases and J by 3 bases, with 18 bases between them. In DNA form, the CDR3 reads TGTGCCAGCAGCTTAGCGAGGGCAGGCCGAGCAGGCTACGAGCAGTACTTC. Amino acid sequence: CASSLARAGRAGYEQYF.

The V and J genes are TRBV19 and TRBJ1-2; D is undetermined. Germline-derived CDR1 and CDR2 are LNHDA and SQIVND (reference sequence). Trimming stripped 5 bases from V and 0 bases from J, with 10 bases between. The CDR3 is 14 amino acids. This CDR3 reads CASSEAGANYGYTF. The CDR3 DNA is TGTGCCAGTAGTGAGGCAGGAGCTAACTATGGCTACACCTTC.

This chain connects TRBV11-3 to TRBJ2-7, with D possibly being TRBD2 (5 bases). The CDR3 is 13 residues long. CDR1 and CDR2 (germline): SGHNT, YENEEA. The germline V and J ends were trimmed by 5 bases and 2 bases, with 10 bases remaining between them. The CDR3: CASSEGYPYEQYF. For the CDR3, the DNA is TGTGCCAGCAGCGAGGGTTATCCCTACGAGCAGTACTTC.

V and J are TRBV5-4 and TRBJ1-1; D uncertain. Per germline, CDR1 SGHNT and CDR2 YYREEE (reference sequence). CDR3 length: 14 amino acids. V shed 4 bases and J shed 0 bases, with 10 bases lying between them. CDR3 amino acids: CASSPGRMNTEAFF. The DNA for the CDR3 is TGTGCCAGCAGCCCAGGACGGATGAACACTGAAGCTTTCTTT.

The J gene is TRBJ2-2, the V gene TRBV25-1; TRBD1 is a possible D gene (5 bases). V was cut by 3 bases and J by 6 bases, with 11 bases left in between. Germline V gene sequence: CDR1 MGHDK, CDR2 SYGVNS. This CDR3 contains 14 residues. In nucleotides, the CDR3 is TGTGCCAGCAGTGATGACAGTTTCCCCGGGGAGCTGTTTTTT. Translating it yields CASSDDSFPGELFF.